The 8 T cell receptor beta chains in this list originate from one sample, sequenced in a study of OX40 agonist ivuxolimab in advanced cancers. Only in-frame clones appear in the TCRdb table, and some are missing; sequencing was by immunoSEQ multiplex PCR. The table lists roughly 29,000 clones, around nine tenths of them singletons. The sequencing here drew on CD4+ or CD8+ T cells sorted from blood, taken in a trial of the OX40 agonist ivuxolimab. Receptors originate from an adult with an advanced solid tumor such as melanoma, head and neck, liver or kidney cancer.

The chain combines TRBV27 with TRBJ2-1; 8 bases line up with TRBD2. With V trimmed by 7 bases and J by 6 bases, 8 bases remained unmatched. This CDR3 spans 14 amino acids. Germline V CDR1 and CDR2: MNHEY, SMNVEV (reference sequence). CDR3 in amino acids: CASKPAGAPNEQFF. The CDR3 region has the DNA TGTGCCAGCAAACCAGCGGGAGCCCCCAATGAGCAGTTCTTC.

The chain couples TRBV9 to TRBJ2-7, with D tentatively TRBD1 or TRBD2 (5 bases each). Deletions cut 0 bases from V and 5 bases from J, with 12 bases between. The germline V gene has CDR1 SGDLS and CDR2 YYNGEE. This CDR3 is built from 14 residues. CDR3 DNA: TGTGCCAGCAGCGTAGGGGGACCCGCCCACGAGCAGTACTTC. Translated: CASSVGGPAHEQYF. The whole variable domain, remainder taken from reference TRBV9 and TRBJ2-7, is DSGVTQTPKHLITATGQRVTLRCSPRSGDLSVYWYQQSLDQGLQFLIQYYNGEERAKGNILERFSAQQFPDLHSELNLSSLELGDSALYFCASSVGGPAHEQYFGPGTRLTVT.

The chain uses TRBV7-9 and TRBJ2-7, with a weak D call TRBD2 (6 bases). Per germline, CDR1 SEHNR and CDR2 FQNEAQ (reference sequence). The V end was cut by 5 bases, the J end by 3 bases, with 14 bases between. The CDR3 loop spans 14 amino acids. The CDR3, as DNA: TGTGCCAGCAGCCCCCCGTGGGGGGACTACGAGCAGTACTTC. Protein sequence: CASSPPWGDYEQYF.

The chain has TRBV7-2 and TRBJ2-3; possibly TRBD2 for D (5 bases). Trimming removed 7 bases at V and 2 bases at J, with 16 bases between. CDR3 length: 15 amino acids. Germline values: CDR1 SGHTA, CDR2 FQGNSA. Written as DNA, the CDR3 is TGTGCCAGCATCCAGACCTCTAGCATCACAGATACGCAGTATTTT. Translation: CASIQTSSITDTQYF.

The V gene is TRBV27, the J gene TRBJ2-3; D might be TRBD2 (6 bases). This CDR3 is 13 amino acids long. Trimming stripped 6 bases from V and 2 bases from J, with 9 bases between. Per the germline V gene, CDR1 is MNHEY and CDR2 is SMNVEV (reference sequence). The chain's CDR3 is CASRGLLTDTQYF. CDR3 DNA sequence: TGTGCCAGCAGGGGACTTCTCACAGATACGCAGTATTTT.

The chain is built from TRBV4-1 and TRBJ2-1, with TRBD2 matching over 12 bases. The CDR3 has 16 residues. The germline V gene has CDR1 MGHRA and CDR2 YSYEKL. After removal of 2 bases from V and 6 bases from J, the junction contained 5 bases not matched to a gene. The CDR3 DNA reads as TGCGCCAGCAGCCAAACCCGGACTAGCGGGGTCAATGAGCAGTTCTTC. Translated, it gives CASSQTRTSGVNEQFF.

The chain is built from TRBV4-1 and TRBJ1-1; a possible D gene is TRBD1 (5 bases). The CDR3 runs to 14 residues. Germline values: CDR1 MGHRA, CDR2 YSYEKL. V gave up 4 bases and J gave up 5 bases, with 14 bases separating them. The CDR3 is CASSLRVGGTEAFF. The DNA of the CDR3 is TGCGCCAGCAGCCTTCGGGTCGGGGGGACTGAAGCTTTCTTT.

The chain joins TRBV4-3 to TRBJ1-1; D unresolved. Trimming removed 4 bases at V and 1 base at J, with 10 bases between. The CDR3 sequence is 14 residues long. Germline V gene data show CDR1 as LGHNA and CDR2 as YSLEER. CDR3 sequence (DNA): TGCGCCAGCAGCCCCTCGGAGGGGAACACTGAAGCTTTCTTT. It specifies CASSPSEGNTEAFF.